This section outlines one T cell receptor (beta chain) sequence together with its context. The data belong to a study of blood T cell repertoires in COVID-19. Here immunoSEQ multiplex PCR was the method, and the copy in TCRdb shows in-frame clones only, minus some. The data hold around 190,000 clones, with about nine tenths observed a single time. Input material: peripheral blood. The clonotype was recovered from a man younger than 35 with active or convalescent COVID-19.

DNA for the CDR3: TGCGCCAGCAGCACTGGACAGCGGGGAGAGACCCAGTACTTC. This encodes CASSTGQRGETQYF. The chain is built from TRBV5-1 and TRBJ2-5; perhaps TRBD2 as D (7 bases). The germline CDR1 and CDR2 sequences are SGHRS and YFSETQ. Trimming took 4 bases from V and 4 from J, leaving 14 bases between them. The CDR3 runs 14 residues.